This TCR beta chain was recovered during a study of T cell changes during pregnancy in multiple sclerosis. This clone was found a few times. TCRdb's table, derived via immunoSEQ multiplex PCR, lists solely in-frame clones and lacks some. The sample has under 70,000 clones, roughly 91% seen once; the top ten hold roughly 2%. The sample was peripheral blood, taken in the third trimester of pregnancy. This receptor was obtained from a female donor in good health, enrolled as a control in a pregnancy study.

This chain's CDR3 is CASSWGQGEVLPQHF. The CDR3 region has the DNA TGTGCCAGCAGTTGGGGGCAGGGGGAGGTCCTGCCCCAGCATTTT. The V gene is TRBV28, the J gene TRBJ1-5; TRBD1 matches 7 bases. Trimming at V came to 4 bases and at J to 9 bases, leaving 12 bases not matched to a gene. CDR1 is MDHEN and CDR2 is SYDVKM in the germline V gene. CDR3 length equals 15 residues.